This T cell receptor beta chain was sequenced in a study of T cell clonotyping in hematopoietic cell transplantation. Assay: immunoSEQ multiplex PCR; the TCRdb copy retains only in-frame clones and omits some. The profile shows over 15,000 clones, 92% of them singletons. V was shortened by 4 bases and J by 2 bases, with 11 bases between the two germline ends. This CDR3 comprises 14 residues. Germline CDR1 SEHNR, CDR2 FQNEAQ (reference sequence). This receptor was identified in a man aged 40-50 years in good health. Some clones in this sample may be carry-over from other donors' samples. Material: peripheral blood mononuclear cells. J is TRBJ1-1 and V is TRBV7-9, with D perhaps matching TRBD1 (5 bases). CDR3 in DNA: TGTGCCAGCAGCTCCCGTTGGGGCAACACTGAAGCTTTCTTT. As protein: CASSSRWGNTEAFF.